This TCR beta chain is from a study of blood T cell repertoires in COVID-19. For the study at large: Donors in the United States, Italy and Spain gave samples during acute or convalescent COVID-19. T cells, B-cell-depleted T cells, or PBMCs provided the cDNA or gDNA that served as material.

The V and J ends lost 3 bases and 5 bases respectively, with 10 bases between them. From germline, CDR1 is MGHRA and CDR2 YSYEKL. The CDR3 is made up of 13 amino acids. Sequencing was performed with immunoSEQ multiplex PCR; in TCRdb, only in-frame clones are kept and a portion is missing. The sample comprises roughly 250,000 clones, 88% of which are singletons, and around 0.99% rests with the top ten. Sequenced material: peripheral blood. This receptor was identified in a middle-aged woman who had recovered from COVID-19. This chain links TRBV4-1 with TRBJ2-5; D is unclear. CDR3 bases: TGCGCCAGCAGCCAGTGGGCCCGGGAGACCCAGTACTTC. The encoded protein is CASSQWARETQYF.